The rows below give T cell receptor beta chains drawn from one sample of a study of cytotoxic CD8 clonotypes in ibrutinib-treated CLL. The protocol was immunoSEQ multiplex PCR, while the TCRdb copy is restricted to in-frame clones and leaves out a portion. The sample includes some 160,000 clones, about four fifths of them seen just once. The specimen was PBMCs, collected after 12 months of ibrutinib treatment. Receptors were obtained from a human donor with chronic lymphocytic leukemia. CDR3s include the opening cysteine and the closing phenylalanine or tryptophan. A D gene is named only where the DNA matches it firmly. Clone sizes are given selectively: once, few, many, or a class where the clone is expanded.

TRBV15	TRBJ1-5	NA	NA	CATSRDYDQPQHF	TGTGCCACCAGCAGAGATTATGATCAGCCCCAGCATTTT
TRBV6-1	TRBJ2-7	NA	NA	CASSPRGGDEQYF	TGTGCCAGCAGCCCCAGGGGGGGTGACGAGCAGTACTTC
TRBV4-3	TRBJ1-6	TRBD1	NA	CASSQDLGDRTSPLHF	TGCGCCAGCAGCCAAGATCTAGGGGACAGAACTTCACCCCTCCACTTT
TRBV6-6	TRBJ2-4	NA	NA	CASSYRAGSPKNIQYF	TGTGCCAGCAGTTACAGGGCGGGGAGCCCCAAAAACATTCAGTACTTC
TRBV10-3	TRBJ1-5	TRBD1	once	CAISEDRGQEQPQHF	TGTGCCATCAGCGAGGACAGGGGGCAGGAGCAGCCCCAGCATTTT
TRBV28	TRBJ2-7	NA	NA	CASSLVGRKGSYEQYF	TGTGCCAGCAGTTTAGTGGGGAGGAAGGGCTCCTACGAGCAGTACTTC
TRBV7-3	TRBJ2-5	TRBD2	NA	CASSRGVQETQYF	TGTGCCAGCAGCCGGGGGGTACAAGAGACCCAGTACTTC
TRBV30	TRBJ1-6	TRBD1	once	CARGQGYNSPLHF	TGTGCCCGGGGACAGGGCTATAATTCACCCCTCCACTTT
TRBV7-2	TRBJ2-5	NA	NA	CASSFAQGRETQYF	TGTGCCAGCAGCTTCGCCCAGGGAAGAGAGACCCAGTACTTC
TRBV19	TRBJ2-4	NA	NA	CASSIVETSNIQYF	TGTGCCAGTAGTATAGTAGAGACGTCAAACATTCAGTACTTC
TRBV9	TRBJ1-1	NA	NA	CASSLTGHTEAFF	TGTGCCAGCAGCCTGACAGGCCACACTGAAGCTTTCTTT
TRBV15	TRBJ2-7	TRBD1	NA	CATSRTGGAYEQYF	TGTGCCACCAGCAGGACAGGGGGCGCCTACGAGCAGTACTTC
TRBV10-3	TRBJ1-2	TRBD1	few	CAISLTGGNYGYTF	TGTGCCATCAGTCTTACAGGGGGTAACTATGGCTACACCTTC
TRBV2	TRBJ1-2	TRBD1	many	CASSPQGARGYTF	TGTGCCAGCAGTCCACAGGGGGCGAGGGGCTACACCTTC
TRBV9	TRBJ2-2	NA	NA	CASRRSGREGTGELFF	TGTGCCAGCCGCCGGTCAGGGCGCGAGGGGACCGGGGAGCTGTTTTTT
TRBV9	TRBJ1-5	NA	NA	CASSVEGNSNQPQHF	TGTGCCAGCAGCGTGGAGGGGAATAGCAATCAGCCCCAGCATTTT
TRBV28	TRBJ2-4	TRBD2	NA	CASSDGSGKAKNIQYF	TGTGCCAGCAGTGATGGAAGCGGGAAGGCCAAAAACATTCAGTACTTC
TRBV29-1	TRBJ2-1	NA	NA	CSVEDPRSEQFF	TGCAGCGTTGAAGATCCGCGGAGTGAGCAGTTCTTC
TRBV28	TRBJ2-3	TRBD2	NA	CASIPGLASGDTQYF	TGTGCCAGCATACCCGGACTAGCGTCGGGAGATACGCAGTATTTT
TRBV5-4	TRBJ2-5	TRBD1	few	CASSPGQGGETQYF	TGTGCCAGCAGCCCCGGACAGGGAGGAGAGACCCAGTACTTC
TRBV28	TRBJ1-3	NA	few	CASRTHSESGNTIYF	TGTGCCAGCAGGACCCACAGCGAATCCGGAAACACCATATATTTT
TRBV28	TRBJ1-5	TRBD1	NA	CAGQTGGLGQPQHF	TGTGCCGGCCAGACAGGGGGCTTGGGTCAGCCCCAGCATTTT
TRBV21-1	TRBJ1-2	NA	few	CASSKDVLSRVGYTF	TGTGCCAGCAGCAAAGATGTGTTGAGCAGGGTTGGCTACACCTTC
TRBV15	TRBJ2-1	NA	NA	CATSRGAAGSYNEQFF	TGTGCCACCAGCAGAGGGGCGGCGGGCTCCTACAATGAGCAGTTCTTC
TRBV6-1	TRBJ2-7	NA	NA	CASSESSPYEQYF	TGTGCCAGCAGTGAAAGCAGCCCCTACGAGCAGTACTTC
TRBV6-5	TRBJ2-7	NA	NA	CASSLYHEQYF	TGTGCCAGCAGTCTGTACCACGAGCAGTACTTC
TRBV19	TRBJ2-5	NA	NA	CASSIRGRGETQYF	TGTGCCAGTAGTATACGGGGTAGGGGAGAGACCCAGTACTTC
TRBV19	TRBJ1-1	TRBD1	once	CASSIPETGTNTEAFF	TGTGCCAGTAGTATTCCAGAGACAGGGACGAACACTGAAGCTTTCTTT
TRBV28	TRBJ2-1	NA	few	CASSKKFRAPMWQFF	TGTGCCAGCAGTAAAAAATTCCGGGCCCCAATGTGGCAGTTCTTC